This TCR beta chain was obtained from a study of cytomegalovirus exposure and HLA in healthy donors. Of note for this clone: Antigen: not known.

TCRdb keeps only in-frame clones here, not all; method: immunoSEQ multiplex PCR. The sample carries about 160,000 clones, about 86% recorded once. The CDR3 contains 14 residues. The germline V gene encodes CDR1 SGHTA and CDR2 FQGNSA. V was shortened by 5 bases and J by 0 bases, with 10 bases between the two germline ends. Study-wide points: Whilst most TCR sequences proved rare, a subset of public TCRs occurred across many donors. A subsequent analysis found that TCR clusters from the first cohort also tended to co-occur in the 120 or so validation repertoires, with less than 95% of cluster scores above 0.

This receptor was taken from a woman aged 18-35 years in good health and CMV-seronegative. The sequenced sample consisted of PBMCs. The chain employs TRBV7-2 and TRBJ1-1; D is unclear. CDR3 amino acids: CASSLLGMNTEAFF. CDR3 DNA: TGTGCCAGCAGCCTACTCGGGATGAACACTGAAGCTTTCTTT. The full variable domain, with the rest looked up from reference TRBV7-2 and TRBJ1-1, is GAGVSQSPSNKVTEKGKDVELRCDPISGHTALYWYRQSLGQGLEFLIYFQGNSAPDKSGLPSDRFSAERTGGSVSTLTIQRTQQEDSAVYLCASSLLGMNTEAFFGQGTRLTVV.